This entry lists 27 T cell receptor beta chains sequenced from one sample in a study of siplizumab effects on memory and regulatory T cells. Clones were sequenced by immunoSEQ multiplex PCR, and TCRdb holds only the in-frame ones, with some missing. The sample has some 100,000 clones; 94% are singletons. Sequencing was done on a sample of Tregs sorted from blood. The receptors originated from a human donor in good health.

The genes are TRBV28 and TRBJ2-1, with TRBD2 matching over 8 bases. Per the germline V gene, CDR1 is MDHEN and CDR2 is SYDVKM. The trim removed 5 bases at V and 9 bases at J, leaving 9 bases unmatched. The CDR3 is 14 amino acids. The CDR3 DNA sequence: TGTGCCAGCAGTGCCGGACAGCGGGGGAGTGAGCAGTTCTTC. Its translation is CASSAGQRGSEQFF.

V gene TRBV18 combines with J gene TRBJ2-4, with a possible D match to TRBD2 (6 bases). V gave up 2 bases and J gave up 6 bases, with 17 bases separating them. The CDR3 is made up of 16 amino acids. Per germline, CDR1 KGHSH and CDR2 LQKENI. The CDR3: CASSPDKYAGSNIQYF. CDR3 coding DNA: TGTGCCAGCTCACCAGATAAGTACGCGGGATCAAACATTCAGTACTTC.

This sequence joins TRBV6-5 and TRBJ2-6; D gene uncertain. V dropped 6 bases and J dropped 0 bases, with 9 bases sitting between them. Germline values: CDR1 MNHEY, CDR2 SVGAGI. The CDR3 totals 15 residues. The CDR3 reads CASSPPSSGANVLTF. DNA for the CDR3: TGTGCCAGCAGCCCGCCCAGCTCTGGGGCCAACGTCCTGACTTTC.

The J gene is TRBJ2-1, the V gene TRBV28, with D perhaps TRBD2 (7 bases). Trimming removed 2 bases at V and 4 bases at J, with 21 bases between. The V gene's germline CDR1 is MDHEN and CDR2 SYDVKM. The CDR3 is made up of 18 amino acids. CDR3 loop: CASSLSRGGTAGYNEQFF. In DNA, the CDR3 is TGTGCCAGCAGTTTAAGTAGGGGGGGGACGGCTGGTTACAATGAGCAGTTCTTC.

The CDR3 is CASSHRVGNTEAFF. The CDR3 DNA follows: TGTGCCAGTAGCCACAGGGTCGGGAACACTGAAGCTTTCTTT. The genes are TRBV19 and TRBJ1-1, with a tentative D call TRBD1 (6 bases). The V end lost 6 bases, the J end lost 1 base, and 12 bases lay between the germline ends. Germline CDR1 LNHDA, CDR2 SQIVND (reference sequence). The CDR3 loop spans 14 amino acids.

The J gene is TRBJ2-1, the V gene TRBV28, with D hard to call. Looked up from germline, CDR1 is MDHEN and CDR2 is SYDVKM. V shed 8 bases and J shed 2 bases, with 13 bases lying between them. The CDR3 contains 14 residues. The CDR3 nucleotides read TGTGCCAGCCGCGCCGGCCAACCCTACAATGAGCAGTTCTTC. Translation gives CASRAGQPYNEQFF.

The chain recombines TRBV6-1 with TRBJ1-5; 11 nucleotides match TRBD1. The V and J ends lost 4 bases and 7 bases, in that order; junction bases with no gene match: 12. CDR1 and CDR2 from the germline V gene are MNHNS and SASEGT. This CDR3 comprises 17 residues. CDR3 DNA sequence: TGTGCCAGCAGTGCAAGGACTGGGACAGGGGGGAACCAGCCCCAGCATTTT. This encodes CASSARTGTGGNQPQHF.

The J gene is TRBJ2-3, the V gene TRBV5-6; maybe TRBD1 (6 bases). Trimming removed 2 bases from V and 2 bases from J, with 12 bases in between. In germline, CDR1 is SGHDT, CDR2 YYEEEE. CDR3 length: 15 amino acids. The CDR3 nucleotides are TGTGCCAGCAGCTTCCCACAGGGATACACAGATACGCAGTATTTT. This gives the protein CASSFPQGYTDTQYF. Full variable domain (remainder filled in from reference TRBV5-6 and TRBJ2-3): DAGVTQSPTHLIKTRGQQVTLRCSPKSGHDTVSWYQQALGQGPQFIFQYYEEEERQRGNFPDRFSGHQFPNYSSELNVNALLLGDSALYLCASSFPQGYTDTQYFGPGTRLTVL.

The chain employs TRBV6-5 and TRBJ2-2; TRBD1 aligns across 10 bases. With V trimmed by 8 bases and J by 6 bases, 9 bases remained unmatched. Germline CDR1 is MNHEY and CDR2 is SVGAGI. CDR3 length: 15 amino acids. This CDR3 reads CASAPPGQGSGELFF. As DNA, the CDR3 is TGTGCCAGCGCACCCCCGGGACAGGGGTCCGGGGAGCTGTTTTTT.

J is TRBJ2-7 and V is TRBV11-2; D gene unclear. The CDR3 has 15 residues. Germline loops: CDR1 SGHAT, CDR2 FQNNGV. The V end lost 0 bases, the J end lost 2 bases, and 11 bases lay between the germline ends. As DNA, the CDR3 is TGTGCCAGCAGCTTAGATGGAGACATTCCCTACGAGCAGTACTTC. This encodes CASSLDGDIPYEQYF. Together with reference TRBV11-2 and TRBJ2-7, the CDR3 gives the full variable domain: EAGVAQSPRYKIIEKRQSVAFWCNPISGHATLYWYQQILGQGPKLLIQFQNNGVVDDSQLPKDRFSAERLKGVDSTLKIQPAKLEDSAVYLCASSLDGDIPYEQYFGPGTRLTVT.

This rearrangement joins TRBV18 to TRBJ2-1; TRBD1 might be the D (6 bases). V was pared by 1 base and J by 4 bases, with 23 bases between. This CDR3 contains 19 residues. CDR1 KGHSH and CDR2 LQKENI come from the germline V gene. Here the CDR3 DNA reads TGTGCCAGCTCACCACTTCCTGGACAACAGGGTCGGGTTTACAATGAGCAGTTCTTC. Its translation is CASSPLPGQQGRVYNEQFF.

The CDR3 loop is CASSAGQGLAETQYF. CDR3 nucleotides: TGTGCCAGCAGCGCGGGACAGGGGCTGGCGGAGACCCAGTACTTC. This rearrangement joins TRBV5-8 to TRBJ2-5; 10 bases line up with TRBD1. Germline-derived CDR1 and CDR2 are SGHTS and YDEGEE. The CDR3 contains 15 residues. Trimming took 4 bases from V and 5 from J; bases not matched to a gene: 8.

The chain employs TRBV5-1 and TRBJ1-1, with D possibly being TRBD1 (6 bases). Germline CDR1 is SGHRS and CDR2 is YFSETQ. The ends were cut back, 2 bases at V and 6 bases at J, with 17 bases in the middle. CDR3 length equals 15 residues. This chain's CDR3 is CASSFGYRVGSEAFF. In DNA form, the CDR3 reads TGCGCCAGCAGCTTCGGATACAGGGTCGGATCTGAAGCTTTCTTT.

This clone came up once. The chain combines TRBV28 with TRBJ1-1, with TRBD1 matching 7 bases. CDR3 size: 16 residues. Germline V lookup: CDR1 MDHEN, CDR2 SYDVKM. Trimming at V came to 2 bases and at J to 4 bases, leaving 10 bases not matched to a gene. The CDR3: CASSLRDRGIGTEAFF. In nucleotides, the CDR3 is TGTGCCAGCAGTTTACGGGACAGAGGTATTGGCACTGAAGCTTTCTTT.

This chain uses TRBV7-2 with TRBJ2-3; no reliable D call. The CDR3 is 13 residues long. V was trimmed by 4 bases and J by 2 bases, leaving 7 bases between them. Looked up from germline, CDR1 is SGHTA and CDR2 is FQGNSA. CDR3 nucleotides: TGTGCCAGCAGCTGGAAGGTCACAGATACGCAGTATTTT. This codes for CASSWKVTDTQYF.

The genes are TRBV19 and TRBJ2-4; 10 nucleotides match TRBD1. The CDR3 covers 18 residues. The germline CDR1 and CDR2 sequences are LNHDA and SQIVND (reference sequence). Trimming removed 5 bases from V and 0 bases from J; junction bases left unmatched: 10. CDR3 DNA: TGTGCCAGTAGTTCAAGACAGGGGGCGGGTTTAGCCAAAAACATTCAGTACTTC. Its protein product is CASSSRQGAGLAKNIQYF. The entire variable domain, with the rest obtained from reference TRBV19 and TRBJ2-4, is as follows: DGGITQSPKYLFRKEGQNVTLSCEQNLNHDAMYWYRQDPGQGLRLIYYSQIVNDFQKGDIAEGYSVSREKKESFPLTVTSAQKNPTAFYLCASSSRQGAGLAKNIQYFGAGTRLSVL.

The chain links TRBV9 to TRBJ2-7; 8 nucleotides agree with TRBD2. CDR3 length equals 14 residues. Germline CDR1 is SGDLS and CDR2 is YYNGEE. The V gene end was trimmed by 4 bases and the J gene end by 3 bases; junction bases not matched to a gene: 6. CDR3 residues: CASSSTSGFYEQYF. The DNA of the CDR3 is TGTGCCAGCAGCTCTACTAGCGGTTTCTACGAGCAGTACTTC.

V gene TRBV6-1 combines with J gene TRBJ2-7; tentative D call: TRBD1 (5 bases). V dropped 8 bases and J dropped 1 base, with 12 bases sitting between them. There are 13 residues in the CDR3. Germline V CDR1 and CDR2: MNHNS, SASEGT. The CDR3 is CASGAGFSYEQYF. CDR3 bases: TGTGCCAGCGGGGCAGGGTTTTCCTACGAGCAGTACTTC.

The chain uses TRBV28 and TRBJ2-7; TRBD2 might be the D (6 bases). CDR1 is MDHEN and CDR2 is SYDVKM in the germline V gene. The V end lost 5 bases, the J end lost 9 bases, and 23 bases lay between the germline ends. This CDR3 is built from 15 residues. The CDR3 region is CASSLPTGRWLGQYF. The CDR3 DNA sequence: TGTGCCAGCAGTCTACCGACGGGGAGGTGGCTTGGGCAGTACTTC. Using reference TRBV28 and TRBJ2-7 for the parts outside the CDR3, the full variable domain is DVKVTQSSRYLVKRTGEKVFLECVQDMDHENMFWYRQDPGLGLRLIYFSYDVKMKEKGDIPEGYSVSREKKERFSLILESASTNQTSMYLCASSLPTGRWLGQYFGPGTRLTVT.

This clone was detected only once. This chain links TRBV7-9 with TRBJ2-1; tentatively, D is TRBD1 (6 bases). V gave up 2 bases and J gave up 2 bases, with 22 bases separating them. CDR3 length: 19 residues. Germline-derived CDR1 and CDR2 are SEHNR and FQNEAQ (reference sequence). For the CDR3, the DNA is TGTGCCAGCAGCTTACCAGCGCGGGCAGGGGAGAAGACCTACAATGAGCAGTTCTTC. It yields the protein CASSLPARAGEKTYNEQFF. The complete variable domain, with remaining parts taken from reference TRBV7-9 and TRBJ2-1, reads DTGVSQNPRHKITKRGQNVTFRCDPISEHNRLYWYRQTLGQGPEFLTYFQNEAQLEKSRLLSDRFSAERPKGSFSTLEIQRTEQGDSAMYLCASSLPARAGEKTYNEQFFGPGTRLTVL.

The chain employs TRBV7-9 and TRBJ2-5, with D hard to call. Trimming pared 2 bases from V and 7 bases from J, leaving 14 bases between. Germline CDR1 is SEHNR and CDR2 is FQNEAQ (reference sequence). CDR3 length: 14 residues. CDR3 sequence (DNA): TGTGCCAGCAGCTTATATGAACCCAAGGGGACCCAGTACTTC. Protein: CASSLYEPKGTQYF.

The chain joins TRBV27 to TRBJ1-1; TRBD1 agrees at 7 bases. The V gene's germline CDR1 is MNHEY and CDR2 SMNVEV (reference sequence). The J segment lost 0 bases and the V segment lost 6 bases, leaving 16 bases of the junction unmatched. This CDR3 has 18 amino acids. This CDR3 is CASRLLSGQTLMNTEAFF. The CDR3 nucleotides read TGTGCCAGCAGGCTGCTTTCGGGACAGACTCTCATGAACACTGAAGCTTTCTTT.

This sequence joins TRBV5-1 and TRBJ2-3; the D is unclear. The germline V gene has CDR1 SGHRS and CDR2 YFSETQ. V was shortened by 0 bases and J by 6 bases, with 14 bases between the two germline ends. The CDR3 consists of 15 residues. CDR3 DNA: TGCGCCAGCAGCTTGGCCAGAATAATAGGGGATACGCAGTATTTT. Translated: CASSLARIIGDTQYF.

The rearrangement joins TRBV7-3 to TRBJ2-3; 15 bases are a match to TRBD2. CDR1 SGHTA and CDR2 FQGTGA come from the germline V gene. Trimming took 3 bases from V and 11 from J; bases not matched to a gene: 0. This CDR3 contains 13 residues. Here the CDR3 reads CASSLGLAGGQYF. The CDR3 DNA sequence: TGTGCCAGCAGCTTGGGACTAGCGGGAGGGCAGTATTTT.

The chain employs TRBV7-9 and TRBJ1-1; 9 bases line up with TRBD1. The CDR3 contains 15 residues. Germline CDR1 and CDR2: SEHNR and FQNEAQ (reference sequence). The ends lost 1 base at V and 4 bases at J; junction bases unmatched: 4. This CDR3 is CASSLGGDRATEAFF. Here the CDR3 DNA reads TGTGCCAGCAGCTTAGGGGGGGACAGGGCCACTGAAGCTTTCTTT.

This chain joins TRBV30 and TRBJ1-1; TRBD1 might be the D (6 bases). V lost 0 bases to trimming and J lost 10 bases, with 15 bases between them. The germline CDR1 and CDR2 sequences are GTSNPN and SVGIG (reference sequence). This CDR3 region has 13 residues. CDR3 nucleotide sequence: TGTGCCTGGAGTGTATTGGGGGGGCTCGGAGCTTTCTTT. It specifies CAWSVLGGLGAFF.

V is TRBV2 and J is TRBJ1-4, with a weak D call TRBD1 (6 bases). The ends were cut back, 7 bases at V and 10 bases at J, with 13 bases in the middle. Per the germline V gene, CDR1 is SNHLY and CDR2 is FYNNEI. There are 12 residues in the CDR3. CDR3 in amino acids: CASTGDNRKLFF. The CDR3 DNA is TGTGCCAGCACTGGGGACAATAGAAAACTGTTTTTT.